Each of the 16 T cell receptor beta chains below was sequenced from the same sample in a study of T cell repertoires in cytomegalovirus infection. TCRdb called the reads again in MiXCR, with one record for every CDR3 protein. The repertoire holds 250,000 to 300,000 distinct CDR3 sequences, with approximately 15% as singletons. The specimen sequenced was CD8+ T cells from PBMCs. The receptors come from a human donor in good health (CMV status not recorded). Some clones in this sample may be carry-over from other donors' samples.

This clonotype was counted a few times. The chain is built from TRBV4-1 and TRBJ2-1; D call uncertain. This CDR3 comprises 17 residues. V lost 4 bases to trimming and J lost 0 bases, with 16 bases between them. Germline V gene sequence: CDR1 MGHRA, CDR2 YSYEKL. CDR3: CASSPSPRAVSYNEQFF. Written as DNA, the CDR3 is TGCGCCAGCAGCCCATCCCCCCGGGCTGTCTCCTACAATGAGCAGTTCTTC.

CDR3 nucleotide sequence: TGTGCCAGCAGTGCCCGGAGAGGGACAGAGCCTCCTGGCTATGGCTACACCTTC. It specifies CASSARRGTEPPGYGYTF. This rearrangement joins TRBV6-2 or TRBV6-3 to TRBJ1-2; the match to TRBD1 covers 7 bases. This CDR3 spans 18 amino acids. J gave up 4 bases and V 5 bases, and 19 bases lay outside the gene matches. Germline V gene lookup returns CDR1 MNHEY and CDR2 SVGEGT.

This clonotype was seen many times. The rearrangement joins TRBV7-2 to TRBJ2-3; TRBD2 matches 13 bases. The CDR3 contains 16 residues. The ends lost 5 bases at V and 8 bases at J; junction bases unmatched: 10. Germline CDR1 reads SGHTA; CDR2 reads FQGNSA. As DNA, the CDR3 is TGTGCCAGCAGCCCTGGACTAGCGGGGGCCGGGAGTACGCAGTATTTT. Protein: CASSPGLAGAGSTQYF.

The rearrangement uses TRBV11-2 and TRBJ1-2; D gene uncertain. The germline CDR1 and CDR2 sequences are SGHAT and FQNNGV. Trimming shortened V by 5 bases and J by 4 bases, and 17 bases separated the two germline ends. The CDR3 is 15 residues long. CDR3 region: CASSRGRLPTYGYTF. The DNA of the CDR3 is TGTGCCAGCAGCCGCGGGCGCCTCCCGACCTATGGCTACACCTTC.

The CDR3 loop is CASSLWTSYEQYF. The DNA of the CDR3 is TGTGCCAGCAGCCTATGGACATCCTACGAGCAGTACTTC. This chain joins TRBV5-5 and TRBJ2-7, with a possible D match to TRBD1 (5 bases). V gave up 4 bases and J gave up 1 base, with 9 bases separating them. There are 13 residues in the CDR3. Germline-derived CDR1 and CDR2 are SGHKS and YYEKEE (reference sequence).

The V and J genes are TRBV29-1 and TRBJ1-2, with D possibly being TRBD1 (6 bases). Germline V gene lookup returns CDR1 SQVTM and CDR2 ANQGSEA. V lost 5 bases to trimming and J lost 4 bases, with 14 bases between them. CDR3 length equals 13 residues. This CDR3 reads CSVLGGYGYGYTF. CDR3 DNA: TGCAGCGTTCTGGGGGGCTATGGCTATGGCTACACCTTC.

With regard to this clonotype: A much larger clonotype is one base distant, so this may be a read error. The V and J genes are TRBV12-3 or TRBV12-4 and TRBJ1-5; 7 nucleotides agree with TRBD1. This CDR3 comprises 13 residues. The CDR3 loop reads CASRTGPGQPQQF. The DNA of the CDR3 is TGTGCCAGCAGGACAGGGCCGGGCCAGCCCCAGCAATTT.

This clonotype appeared many times. This rearrangement joins TRBV7-9 to TRBJ1-2, with D maybe TRBD1 (5 bases). V gave up 5 bases and J gave up 3 bases, with 16 bases separating them. The CDR3 covers 15 residues. The germline V gene encodes CDR1 SEHNR and CDR2 FQNEAQ (reference sequence). The CDR3 loop is CASSQGWRRDYGYTF. The CDR3 DNA is TGTGCCAGCAGCCAGGGTTGGCGGAGAGACTATGGCTACACCTTC.

In this sample, this clonotype turned up a few times. The chain carries TRBV19 and TRBJ2-7, with a weak D call TRBD2 (5 bases). The CDR3 extends over 13 amino acids. The V end was cut by 3 bases, the J end by 2 bases, with 8 bases between. The V gene's germline CDR1 is LNHDA and CDR2 SQIVND (reference sequence). In nucleotides, the CDR3 is TGTGCCAGTAGTATGGAGACTACCTACGAGCAGTACTTC. Protein sequence: CASSMETTYEQYF.

This clonotype was picked up many times. The chain carries TRBV28 and TRBJ2-5, with D possibly matching TRBD2 (6 bases). V dropped 8 bases and J dropped 4 bases, with 11 bases sitting between them. CDR1 is MDHEN, CDR2 SYDVKM, per germline. The CDR3 has 12 amino acids. The DNA of the CDR3 is TGTGCCAGCTTGAGGAGGGGAGAGACCCAGTACTTC. Amino acid sequence: CASLRRGETQYF.

This clonotype was picked up many times. The chain links TRBV7-2 to TRBJ2-3; D is possibly TRBD2 (5 bases). Deletions cut 3 bases from V and 3 bases from J, with 10 bases between. CDR1 and CDR2 from the germline V gene are SGHTA and FQGNSA. The CDR3 sequence is 14 residues long. The CDR3 spells CASSLPSKTDTQYF. CDR3 DNA: TGTGCCAGCAGCTTGCCTAGCAAGACAGATACGCAGTATTTT. Full variable domain (remainder filled in from reference TRBV7-2 and TRBJ2-3): GAGVSQSPSNKVTEKGKDVELRCDPISGHTALYWYRQSLGQGLEFLIYFQGNSAPDKSGLPSDRFSAERTGGSVSTLTIQRTQQEDSAVYLCASSLPSKTDTQYFGPGTRLTVL.

The CDR3 spells CASTEGGDMGNTEAFF. CDR3 nucleotide sequence: TGTGCCAGCACCGAGGGCGGTGACATGGGGAACACTGAAGCTTTCTTT. The chain joins TRBV2 to TRBJ1-1; no clear D. This CDR3 has 16 residues. Deletions cut 7 bases from V and 1 base from J, with 19 bases between. The germline gives CDR1 SNHLY, CDR2 FYNNEI. The whole variable domain, remainder taken from reference TRBV2 and TRBJ1-1, is EPEVTQTPSHQVTQMGQEVILRCVPISNHLYFYWYRQILGQKVEFLVSFYNNEISEKSEIFDDQFSVERPDGSNFTLKIRSTKLEDSAMYFCASTEGGDMGNTEAFFGQGTRLTVV.

This clonotype was detected a few times. J is TRBJ2-1 and V is TRBV12-3 or TRBV12-4, with 7 bases identical to TRBD2. Trimming removed 3 bases from V and 8 bases from J; junction bases left unmatched: 10. The CDR3 spans 15 residues. The CDR3 loop is CASSFWLAVWDEQFF. The DNA of the CDR3 is TGTGCCAGCAGTTTTTGGCTAGCGGTCTGGGATGAGCAGTTCTTC.

In this sample, this clonotype turned up a few times. J is TRBJ2-7 and V is TRBV29-1; tentative D call: TRBD1 (6 bases). The CDR3 extends over 16 amino acids. Germline CDR1 reads SQVTM; CDR2 reads ANQGSEA. V was cut by 6 bases and J by 3 bases, with 24 bases left in between. The CDR3 DNA is TGCAGCGTCCCAGGGGTGGACCAACCGTTCGGCTACGAGCAGTACTTC. Protein: CSVPGVDQPFGYEQYF.

This clonotype was detected only a few times. This chain uses TRBV29-1 with TRBJ1-2, with D possibly TRBD1 on 5 matching bases. The CDR3 is made up of 14 amino acids. Germline V gene data show CDR1 as SQVTM and CDR2 as ANQGSEA. Trimming stripped 7 bases from V and 4 bases from J, with 19 bases between. The CDR3 coding sequence is TGCAGCGGGGGCGGGGGGAACGACATCTATGGCTACACCTTC. Its protein product is CSGGGGNDIYGYTF.

The V call is TRBV19, the J call TRBJ2-1, with 12 bases lining up with TRBD2. The trim removed 5 bases at V and 7 bases at J, leaving 6 bases unmatched. Per the germline V gene, CDR1 is LNHDA and CDR2 is SQIVND (reference sequence). The CDR3 is 15 residues long. The CDR3 here is CASSLAGGLRNEQFF. CDR3 nucleotide sequence: TGTGCCAGTAGTCTAGCGGGGGGGCTACGGAATGAGCAGTTCTTC.